This TCR beta chain was recovered during a study of hypomethylating agent response in myelodysplastic syndrome. As for the study in general: Of the myelodysplastic syndrome patients, fewer than 10 were male, 2 female. General study findings and limits: After treatment, novel clonotypes emerged more in responders, contracted ones more in non-responders. Healthy controls were not age-matched to MDS patients, possibly affecting comparisons.

The J segment lost 2 bases and the V segment lost 3 bases, leaving 16 bases of the junction unmatched. This CDR3 is 19 amino acids long. Germline CDR1 reads KGHSH; CDR2 reads LQKENI. As concerns this clone: Its target is not known.

Original processing methods: Roughly 1.6% of roughly 150,000 clonotypes matched previously reported viral-epitope-specific VDJdb entries. Sequenced by immunoSEQ multiplex PCR; TCRdb stores in-frame clones only, minus some. V and J calls and clone size are as listed in that table; D and trimming were resolved from the DNA. The data show a few thousand clones, 82% seen once. The material sequenced was bone marrow, taken before or after starting hypomethylating agent treatment for myelodysplastic syndrome (not recorded which). The chain recombines TRBV18 with TRBJ2-4; 7 bases fit TRBD1. The receptor was derived from a human donor with myelodysplastic syndrome. CDR3 bases: TGTGCCAGCTCACCCCTAAGACAGGGACGGTCAATCCCCAAAAACATTCAGTACTTC. This codes for CASSPLRQGRSIPKNIQYF.